The 30 T cell receptor beta chains below all came from one sample that was sequenced in a study of blood T cells in healthy people across ages. For the second PCR, which ran for 7 to 11 cycles, a sample-barcoded 5' primer and a J-beta primer mix were used. TCRdb called the 5' RACE reads again in MiXCR, with one record for every CDR3 protein. The table includes 550,000 to 750,000 distinct CDR3 sequences, around 20% detected once. The material sequenced was blood. Receptors originate from a man between 65 and 85 years old in good health.

This clonotype has a handful of counts. A read error may be the cause here, since a much bigger clone is one base away. The chain uses TRBV12-3 or TRBV12-4 and TRBJ2-3; 8 bases agree with TRBD1. CDR3 length equals 14 residues. The CDR3, as DNA: TGTGCCAGCAGTCCCGGACAGGGAACAGATGCGCAGTATTTT. Its translation: CASSPGQGTDAQYF.

The J gene is TRBJ1-1, the V gene TRBV10-3; TRBD1 might be the D (5 bases). Trimming removed 0 bases at V and 6 bases at J, with 17 bases between. The CDR3 is 16 amino acids. Germline-derived CDR1 and CDR2 are ENHRY and SYGVKD. The CDR3 spells CAISESKGRKLAEAFF. The CDR3 bases are TGTGCCATCAGTGAGTCGAAGGGACGAAAGCTGGCTGAAGCTTTCTTT.

Only a few counts were recorded for this clonotype. The chain employs TRBV5-1 and TRBJ2-2, with D possibly TRBD2 on 5 matching bases. This CDR3 spans 18 amino acids. V lost 0 bases and J 5 bases, leaving 20 bases between the germline ends. Germline lookup yields CDR1 SGHRS and CDR2 YFSETQ. CDR3: CASSLARLRDTGTGELFF. The DNA for the CDR3 is TGCGCCAGCAGCTTGGCTAGATTGAGGGATACCGGGACCGGGGAGCTGTTTTTT. Filled out from reference TRBV5-1 and TRBJ2-2, the complete variable domain reads KAGVTQTPRYLIKTRGQQVTLSCSPISGHRSVSWYQQTPGQGLQFLFEYFSETQRNKGNFPGRFSGRQFSNSRSEMNVSTLELGDSALYLCASSLARLRDTGTGELFFGEGSRLTVL.

This clonotype was found a few times. The V and J genes are TRBV7-2 and TRBJ2-7; the match to TRBD1 covers 10 bases. Losses at the gene ends were 4 bases for V and 3 bases for J; bases not matched to a gene: 3. Germline values: CDR1 SGHTA, CDR2 FQGNSA. This CDR3 is built from 14 residues. CDR3 amino acids: CASSSDRGHYEQYF. The CDR3 nucleotides are TGTGCCAGCAGCTCCGACAGGGGGCACTACGAGCAGTACTTC.

The chain joins TRBV12-3 or TRBV12-4 to TRBJ1-1, with D possibly being TRBD1 (5 bases). V dropped 5 bases and J dropped 5 bases, with 15 bases sitting between them. This CDR3 spans 14 amino acids. The CDR3 nucleotides are TGTGCCAGCAGTGTGGGACTGAGCAGAACTGAAGCTTTCTTT. Residues: CASSVGLSRTEAFF.

This clonotype appeared a few times. Here the CDR3 reads CASSLLLAGDGEQFF. CDR3 bases: TGCGCCAGCAGCTTGCTTCTAGCGGGAGACGGTGAGCAGTTCTTC. The V gene is TRBV5-1, the J gene TRBJ2-1; 10 bases match TRBD2. The CDR3 is 15 residues long. V gave up 1 base and J gave up 9 bases; unmatched junction bases: 7. The germline gives CDR1 SGHRS, CDR2 YFSETQ. Full variable domain (missing parts from reference TRBV5-1 and TRBJ2-1): KAGVTQTPRYLIKTRGQQVTLSCSPISGHRSVSWYQQTPGQGLQFLFEYFSETQRNKGNFPGRFSGRQFSNSRSEMNVSTLELGDSALYLCASSLLLAGDGEQFFGPGTRLTVL.

This clonotype was observed at least ten times. The chain recombines TRBV14 with TRBJ2-1, with TRBD2 matching 13 bases. CDR1 and CDR2 from the germline V gene are SGHDN and FVKESK. This CDR3 region has 15 residues. V shed 5 bases, J shed 7 bases, and the junction held 5 bases outside the gene matches. CDR3 coding DNA: TGTGCCAGCAGCACCCGGACTAGCGGGAGAAATGAGCAGTTCTTC. Its translation is CASSTRTSGRNEQFF.

J is TRBJ1-6 and V is TRBV6-2 or TRBV6-3, with 9 positions matching TRBD1. CDR3 size: 16 residues. Trimming cost V 7 bases and J 9 bases; bases outside gene matches: 13. Germline values: CDR1 MNHEY, CDR2 SVGEGT. The CDR3 region is CASTSRQGVFASPLHF. The DNA for the CDR3 is TGTGCCAGCACCTCCCGACAGGGGGTTTTCGCTTCACCCCTCCACTTT.

The chain recombines TRBV18 with TRBJ2-3, with D possibly being TRBD1 (5 bases). Germline V gives CDR1 KGHSH, CDR2 LQKENI. V shed 0 bases and J shed 6 bases, with 7 bases lying between them. This CDR3 is built from 13 residues. CDR3 DNA: TGTGCCAGCTCACCACCGAAGGGGGATACGCAGTATTTT. Translation gives CASSPPKGDTQYF.

A remark on this clonotype: This may be a read error: a much more frequent sequence differs by one nucleotide. The chain couples TRBV2 to TRBJ2-5, with TRBD2 identical over 13 bases. Judging by the DNA end, TRBJ2-1 fits better; the J call may be wrong. Germline CDR1 is SNHLY and CDR2 is FYNNEI. There are 16 residues in the CDR3. The CDR3 reads CASRDGGLAGTNEQFF. The CDR3 DNA sequence: TGTGCCAGCAGGGATGGGGGACTAGCGGGAACTAATGAGCAGTTCTTC.

The chain links TRBV11-2 to TRBJ1-6; 9 bases agree with TRBD1. The CDR3 runs to 15 residues. Germline V lookup: CDR1 SGHAT, CDR2 FQNNGV. Trimming at V came to 5 bases and at J to 8 bases, leaving 7 bases not matched to a gene. The DNA of the CDR3 is TGTGCCAGCAGCCAAGGGACAGGGTTGTATTCACCCCTCCACTTT. This codes for CASSQGTGLYSPLHF.

This clonotype was counted a few times. The V gene is TRBV12-5, the J gene TRBJ2-1, with TRBD1 matching over 7 bases. V shed 5 bases and J 3 bases; nucleotides not matched to a gene: 13. Germline V gene lookup returns CDR1 LGHNT and CDR2 FRNRAP. This CDR3 is 17 amino acids long. The CDR3 coding sequence is TGTGCTAGTGGTCCGGGGACAGCGTTTAGGAGCTACAATGAGCAGTTCTTC. Its translation is CASGPGTAFRSYNEQFF.

This clonotype appeared a few times. This sequence joins TRBV28 and TRBJ2-5, with 7 bases identical to TRBD2. V was pared by 3 bases and J by 3 bases, with 10 bases of the junction left unmatched. Germline V gives CDR1 MDHEN, CDR2 SYDVKM. This CDR3 is built from 16 residues. The CDR3 spells CASSLNGGSWKETQYF. DNA for the CDR3: TGTGCCAGCAGTTTGAATGGCGGGAGTTGGAAAGAGACCCAGTACTTC.

In the case of this clonotype: This could be a read error, since a much larger clone is one nucleotide away. Here the CDR3 DNA reads TGTGCCACCAGCAGAGGAAACGGGACTAGCGGCTACAATGAGCAGTTCTTC. Amino acid sequence: CATSRGNGTSGYNEQFF. The rearrangement uses TRBV15 and TRBJ2-1; TRBD2 matches 11 bases. V was pared by 1 base and J by 3 bases, with 5 bases of the junction left unmatched. The CDR3 loop spans 17 amino acids. Per germline, CDR1 LNHNV and CDR2 YYDKDF (reference sequence).

V gene TRBV20-1 combines with J gene TRBJ2-1; TRBD2 matches at 9 bases. The CDR3 contains 14 residues. The ends lost 3 bases at V and 7 bases at J; junction bases unmatched: 7. Per the germline V gene, CDR1 is DFQATT and CDR2 is SNEGSKA (reference sequence). CDR3 loop: CSARAGGPKNEQFF. In DNA form, the CDR3 reads TGCAGTGCTAGGGCGGGAGGGCCGAAAAATGAGCAGTTCTTC.

The V call is TRBV3-1, the J call TRBJ2-2; D unclear. V was cut by 3 bases and J by 4 bases, with 12 bases left in between. Germline V gene data show CDR1 as LGHDT and CDR2 as YNNKEL (reference sequence). The CDR3 contains 15 residues. CDR3 bases: TGTGCCAGCAGCCATGGATTACAGAGCACCGGGGAGCTGTTTTTT. Its translation is CASSHGLQSTGELFF.

This clonotype has just one count. This chain uses TRBV6-2 or TRBV6-3 with TRBJ2-1; 9 bases agree with TRBD2. The CDR3 extends over 15 amino acids. In germline, CDR1 is MNHEY, CDR2 SVGEGT. With V trimmed by 7 bases and J by 8 bases, 12 bases remained unmatched. CDR3 protein: CASTLAGEGSDEQFF. The CDR3 DNA follows: TGTGCCAGCACCTTAGCGGGAGAGGGGTCTGATGAGCAGTTCTTC.

The V call is TRBV3-1, the J call TRBJ2-5; possible D gene TRBD1, 6 bases. The last part of the DNA fits TRBJ2-7 better; the J call may be wrong. CDR3 size: 14 residues. Germline V CDR1 and CDR2: LGHDT, YNNKEL (reference sequence). The CDR3 is CASSRLQGTYEQYF. In DNA, the CDR3 is TGTGCCAGCAGCCGCCTACAGGGTACCTACGAGCAGTACTTC.

A few counts support this clonotype. The chain couples TRBV29-1 to TRBJ1-4; D might be TRBD1 (5 bases). The germline V gene has CDR1 SQVTM and CDR2 ANQGSEA. This CDR3 is 12 amino acids long. V lost 3 bases, J lost 4 bases, and 6 bases lay in between. The CDR3 reads CSVDGGNEKLFF. The CDR3 DNA is TGCAGCGTTGACGGGGGTAATGAAAAACTGTTTTTT.

This clonotype came up a few times. CDR3 in amino acids: CASSGTPGVQETQYF. In DNA, the CDR3 is TGCGCCAGCAGCGGGACCCCCGGGGTCCAAGAGACCCAGTACTTC. This sequence joins TRBV5-1 and TRBJ2-5, with D perhaps matching TRBD1 or TRBD2 (5 bases each). Germline V CDR1 and CDR2: SGHRS, YFSETQ. This CDR3 spans 15 amino acids. The V end lost 4 bases, the J end lost 1 base, and 14 bases lay between the germline ends.

V usage is TRBV18 and J usage is TRBJ2-1; 7 bases fit TRBD1. V lost 3 bases, J lost 4 bases, and 9 bases stayed unmatched. Germline V gene sequence: CDR1 KGHSH, CDR2 LQKENI. The CDR3 has 16 amino acids. CDR3 in amino acids: CASSPGTAGTYNEQFF. The CDR3 coding sequence is TGTGCCAGCTCACCGGGGACAGCTGGAACTTACAATGAGCAGTTCTTC.

Concerning this clonotype: A read error may explain this, as a much larger clone is one base away. This chain joins TRBV6-5 and TRBJ1-6; 9 positions match TRBD1. The CDR3 is 14 amino acids. V dropped 8 bases and J dropped 11; count of bases not matched to a gene: 10. Germline V CDR1 and CDR2: MNHEY, SVGAGI. The CDR3 spells CASGPGTGIPPLHF. CDR3 DNA sequence: TGTGCCAGCGGACCCGGGACAGGGATTCCACCCCTCCACTTT.

V is TRBV5-1 and J is TRBJ2-1; no reliable D call. The length of the CDR3 is 14 residues. V was pared by 3 bases and J by 1 base, with 8 bases between. CDR1 and CDR2 (germline): SGHRS, YFSETQ. CDR3 residues: CASSSVGSYNEQFF. CDR3 nucleotide sequence: TGCGCCAGCAGCTCGGTCGGGTCCTACAATGAGCAGTTCTTC.

The chain combines TRBV6-6 with TRBJ1-5; TRBD1 might be the D (5 bases). The V end lost 5 bases, the J end lost 2 bases, and 13 bases lay between the germline ends. The CDR3 is made up of 15 amino acids. CDR1 and CDR2 from the germline V gene are MNHNY and SVGAGI (reference sequence). The CDR3 loop reads CASSPSAGGNQPQHF. The CDR3 nucleotides are TGTGCCAGCAGTCCCTCGGCGGGGGGCAATCAGCCCCAGCATTTT.

The count of this clonotype is one. The rearrangement uses TRBV6-1 and TRBJ2-1, with D possibly matching TRBD1 (7 bases). The germline gives CDR1 MNHNS, CDR2 SASEGT. V was clipped by 3 bases and J by 2 bases, with 11 bases between them. The CDR3 runs to 15 residues. The CDR3 loop is CASSDAGQPYNEQFF. The DNA for the CDR3 is TGTGCCAGCAGTGACGCGGGACAGCCCTACAATGAGCAGTTCTTC.

The chain is built from TRBV12-3 or TRBV12-4 and TRBJ2-7, with D uncertain. V was pared by 6 bases and J by 6 bases, with 15 bases between. The CDR3 runs to 13 residues. For the CDR3, the DNA is TGTGCCAGCAGCCCCAATACAGTTTCCGAGCAGTACTTC. This encodes CASSPNTVSEQYF.

This clonotype occurred a few times. V gene TRBV3-1 combines with J gene TRBJ2-5; perhaps TRBD2 as D (6 bases). The CDR3 runs 15 residues. The ends were cut back, 4 bases at V and 0 bases at J, with 12 bases in the middle. Per the germline V gene, CDR1 is LGHDT and CDR2 is YNNKEL (reference sequence). The CDR3: CASSRPKRDQETQYF. The CDR3 nucleotides are TGTGCCAGCAGCCGTCCTAAGCGGGACCAAGAGACCCAGTACTTC.

V gene TRBV30 combines with J gene TRBJ1-1; D is possibly TRBD1 (6 bases). The CDR3 contains 14 residues. The germline gives CDR1 GTSNPN, CDR2 SVGIG (reference sequence). Trimming stripped 0 bases from V and 5 bases from J, with 13 bases between. The CDR3 reads CAWSVGGAQTEAFF. The CDR3, as DNA: TGTGCCTGGAGTGTTGGGGGGGCGCAAACTGAAGCTTTCTTT.

V usage is TRBV20-1 and J usage is TRBJ1-4; 11 bases map to TRBD1. Germline CDR1 reads DFQATT; CDR2 reads SNEGSKA (reference sequence). The V gene end was trimmed by 6 bases and the J gene end by 7 bases; junction bases not matched to a gene: 7. The CDR3 length is 14 residues. CDR3 sequence (DNA): TGCAGTGCGTCCCCCGGGACAGGGGGTGAAAAACTGTTTTTT. This encodes CSASPGTGGEKLFF.

This sequence joins TRBV28 and TRBJ1-4; D might be TRBD1 (6 bases). This CDR3 spans 15 amino acids. V was trimmed by 5 bases and J by 6 bases, leaving 16 bases between them. Germline V gene lookup returns CDR1 MDHEN and CDR2 SYDVKM. The CDR3 DNA sequence: TGTGCCAGCAGTGAACAGGGACGGGCTGATGAAAAACTGTTTTTT. Its protein product is CASSEQGRADEKLFF.